The rows below give T cell receptor beta chains drawn from one sample of a study of shared T cell receptors in the human thymus. The method was immunoSEQ multiplex PCR; TCRdb's version includes in-frame clones alone and lacks a portion of them. Of about 730,000 clones listed, approximately 83% were seen once; the top ten hold 0.0095% to 0.011%. This sample also belongs to another study, concerning human thymus T cells.

The sequencing input was thymocytes. Receptor source: a girl in the first two years of life with a congenital heart defect. Both conserved end residues are part of each CDR3. The order of the fields is clone size, J gene, D gene, V gene, CDR3 DNA, CDR3 protein. A D gene is named only where the DNA matches it firmly. Some rows have no size entry. The others give once, few or many, or a class for an expanded clone.

>-|TRBJ2-7|TRBD2|TRBV5-4
TGTGCCGCCAGCCTAGCGGGGGGACCATACGAGCAGTACTTC
CAASLAGGPYEQYF
>-|TRBJ2-1|-|TRBV14
TGTGCCAGCAGCCTCTCTTGGCCCAAGTTCTTC
CASSLSWPKFF
>-|TRBJ2-7|-|TRBV7-3
TGTGCCAGCAGCTTATACAGGATCGACTCCTACGAGCAGTACTTC
CASSLYRIDSYEQYF
>-|TRBJ2-7|TRBD1|TRBV7-2
TGTGCCAGCAGCCCCCGAGGACAGGCCTACGAGCAGTACTTC
CASSPRGQAYEQYF
>-|TRBJ1-1|TRBD1|TRBV6-1
TGTGCCAGCAGTGAATGGGACAGAGGATTAGGTCTTGAAGCTTTCTTT
CASSEWDRGLGLEAFF
>once|TRBJ2-2|-|TRBV7-2
TGTGCCAGCAGCCCCCTTGCCGGGGAGCTGTTTTTT
CASSPLAGELFF
>-|TRBJ2-3|-|TRBV4-1
TGCGCCAGCAGCGAGGGGGGGCGGACAGATACGCAGTATTTT
CASSEGGRTDTQYF
>-|TRBJ1-2|TRBD1|TRBV5-1
TGCGCCAGCAGCTATGCCCCGCCGGGACAGGGGCCATGGACCGGCTACACCTTC
CASSYAPPGQGPWTGYTF
>-|TRBJ1-2|TRBD1|TRBV6-5
TGTGCCAGCAGTAACCGGGACAGAGTCACCTTC
CASSNRDRVTF
>-|TRBJ2-5|-|TRBV29-1
TGCAGCGTTGGAAGCAGGGGTGAGACCCAGTACTTC
CSVGSRGETQYF
>-|TRBJ2-3|TRBD2|TRBV5-6
TGTGCCAGCAGCTTGGACCCCGGGACTAGAGACGCCACAGATACGCAGTATTTT
CASSLDPGTRDATDTQYF